Below are 32 T cell receptor beta chains sequenced from a single sample in a study of regulatory T cells in long-lasting Graves disease. Time point of the sample: persistent/refractory GD, antithyroid drugs over 5 years with positive TRAb. The TCR library was prepared using RNA isolated from PBMCs. HTBI primers from iRepertoire and Arm-PCR of CDR3 regions yielded the TCR beta libraries. TCRdb re-derived calls from the multiplex PCR reads in MiXCR, one entry per CDR3 protein. The table lists some 470,000 distinct CDR3 sequences, roughly 21% of them singletons. The specimen comprised peripheral blood mononuclear cells (PBMCs), sampled when the disease was refractory, from a patient treated with antithyroid drugs. These receptors were taken from a female donor with Graves disease.

The genes are TRBV9 and TRBJ2-7; 9 bases agree with TRBD1. This CDR3 contains 15 residues. Germline CDR1 SGDLS, CDR2 YYNGEE. The ends lost 8 bases at V and 4 bases at J; junction bases unmatched: 13. CDR3 loop: CASGTGDRVIYEQYF. As DNA, the CDR3 is TGTGCCAGTGGGACCGGGGACAGGGTCATATACGAGCAGTACTTC.

The chain employs TRBV29-1 and TRBJ2-1, with 7 bases matching TRBD2. CDR3 size: 15 residues. CDR1 is SQVTM and CDR2 is ANQGSEA in the germline V gene. Trimming at V came to 4 bases and at J to 5 bases, leaving 11 bases not matched to a gene. The DNA of the CDR3 is TGCAGCGTTGGACCGGGGAGGGGCGTCCACAATGAGCAGTTCTTC. Amino acid sequence: CSVGPGRGVHNEQFF.

This clonotype was seen only a few times. The V gene is TRBV6-1, the J gene TRBJ2-3; D gene uncertain. This CDR3 is 15 amino acids long. V gave up 6 bases and J gave up 2 bases, with 15 bases separating them. Germline V lookup: CDR1 MNHNS, CDR2 SASEGT. Here the CDR3 DNA reads TGTGCCAGCAGCCCAGGCGGCCTATTCACAGATACGCAGTATTTT. Translating it yields CASSPGGLFTDTQYF.

This clonotype has at least ten counts. The chain recombines TRBV28 with TRBJ1-2, with 9 bases aligning to TRBD1. The CDR3 is 18 amino acids. In germline, CDR1 is MDHEN, CDR2 SYDVKM. V shed 7 bases, J shed 2 bases, and the junction held 17 bases outside the gene matches. The CDR3 loop is CASTPARTGVFKNYGYTF. CDR3 bases: TGTGCCAGCACCCCGGCTAGGACAGGGGTTTTTAAGAACTATGGCTACACCTTC.

The CDR3 DNA is TGTGCCAGCAGCGAAGCGACAGCCTTTTCCTCTGGAAACACCATATATTTT. Protein: CASSEATAFSSGNTIYF. This chain links TRBV7-8 with TRBJ1-3; possibly TRBD1 for D (5 bases). There are 17 residues in the CDR3. CDR1 SGHVS and CDR2 FQNEAQ come from the germline V gene. V dropped 5 bases and J dropped 0 bases, with 17 bases sitting between them.

Ten or more counts support this clonotype. The chain combines TRBV6-1 with TRBJ2-5; 8 nucleotides agree with TRBD1. CDR1 is MNHNS and CDR2 is SASEGT in the germline V gene. The CDR3 is 15 residues long. V lost 3 bases and J lost 3; bases outside the gene matches: 6. The CDR3 loop reads CASSELSGGEETQYF. CDR3 DNA sequence: TGTGCCAGCAGTGAGCTCTCAGGGGGCGAAGAGACCCAGTACTTC.

Comments on this clonotype: A much larger clone lies a single base off, so this may be a read error. This rearrangement joins TRBV20-1 to TRBJ1-4; D possibly corresponds to TRBD1 (5 bases). The CDR3 contains 13 residues. Between the trimmed V and J ends, which lost 4 bases and 6 bases, there was a span of 12 bases. Germline V gene lookup returns CDR1 DFQATT and CDR2 SNEGSKA (reference sequence). CDR3 sequence (DNA): TGCAGTGCTATCAGGGTGGCGGATGAAAAACTGTTTTTT. This encodes CSAIRVADEKLFF.

This clonotype has a count of ten or more. The chain carries TRBV25-1 and TRBJ2-2; TRBD1 might be the D (6 bases). This CDR3 contains 16 residues. Germline lookup yields CDR1 MGHDK and CDR2 SYGVNS. V lost 2 bases, J lost 0 bases, and 10 bases lay in between. CDR3 residues: CASSETDSSNTGELFF. In DNA form, the CDR3 reads TGTGCCAGCAGTGAAACGGACAGCTCGAACACCGGGGAGCTGTTTTTT.

The V and J genes are TRBV25-1 and TRBJ1-2; 7 positions match TRBD1. V shed 4 bases and J 4 bases; nucleotides not matched to a gene: 6. CDR1 and CDR2 (germline): MGHDK, SYGVNS. The CDR3 extends over 14 amino acids. The CDR3 DNA sequence: TGTGCCAGCAGTGCGAGACAGGGAGGCTATGGCTACACCTTC. It specifies CASSARQGGYGYTF.

Concerning this clonotype: A much larger clone differs from this one at a single base, so this may be a read error. The rearrangement joins TRBV10-3 to TRBJ1-2; 7 bases map to TRBD1. Germline loops: CDR1 ENHRY, CDR2 SYGVKD. Germline trimming cut 10 bases from V and 5 bases from J; bases unmatched to any gene: 13. The CDR3 length is 14 residues. The CDR3 loop is CANSPTRDRYGYTF. CDR3 nucleotide sequence: TGTGCCAACTCCCCCACCCGGGACAGATATGGCTACACCTTC.

Turning to this clonotype: This may be a read error: a much more frequent sequence differs by one nucleotide. No conserved phenylalanine or tryptophan ends this CDR3, so it is likely a read error. The chain links TRBV28 to TRBJ1-1; the D is unclear. The V gene's germline CDR1 is MDHEN and CDR2 SYDVKM. This CDR3 is built from 13 residues. The V end was cut by 3 bases, the J end by 8 bases, with 13 bases between. In nucleotides, the CDR3 is TGTGCCAGCAGTTTCCTCATTGCGCCCGAAGCTTTCTCT. This codes for CASSFLIAPEAFS.

In this sample, this clonotype turned up a few times. The rearrangement joins TRBV3-1 to TRBJ1-2, with a tentative D call TRBD1 (6 bases). The V gene's germline CDR1 is LGHDT and CDR2 YNNKEL (reference sequence). CDR3 size: 13 residues. Trimming removed 0 bases from V and 9 bases from J, with 11 bases in between. The CDR3 loop reads CASSQDRTDSYTF. In DNA form, the CDR3 reads TGTGCCAGCAGCCAAGACCGGACAGACAGCTACACCTTC.

This clonotype came up a few times. The V call is TRBV24-1, the J call TRBJ2-7, with D perhaps TRBD1 or TRBD2 (6 bases each). The CDR3 runs to 12 residues. V was cut by 8 bases and J by 4 bases, with 11 bases left in between. Germline V gene data show CDR1 as KGHDR and CDR2 as SFDVKD. In DNA, the CDR3 is TGTGCCACCAACAGGGAGGATTACGAGCAGTACTTC. Residues: CATNREDYEQYF.

The rearrangement joins TRBV7-2 to TRBJ2-3; the D is unclear. CDR1 and CDR2 from the germline V gene are SGHTA and FQGNSA. The ends were cut back, 5 bases at V and 15 bases at J, with 21 bases in the middle. The CDR3 has 13 residues. The CDR3 nucleotides read TGTGCCAGCAGCCCACTCAGGACGGACCCCGGCTATTTT. It encodes CASSPLRTDPGYF.

This chain connects TRBV24-1 to TRBJ2-5; 7 nucleotides agree with TRBD1. V lost 9 bases and J lost 2; bases outside the gene matches: 5. Germline lookup yields CDR1 KGHDR and CDR2 SFDVKD. The CDR3 runs 13 residues. The CDR3 DNA is TGTGCCACCGGGGACAGCCTACAAGAGACCCAGTACTTC. This codes for CATGDSLQETQYF.

This clonotype turned up a few times. The V gene is TRBV3-1, the J gene TRBJ1-1; D is perhaps TRBD1 (6 bases). Germline loops: CDR1 LGHDT, CDR2 YNNKEL (reference sequence). The CDR3 has 15 residues. The germline V and J ends were trimmed by 0 bases and 4 bases, with 12 bases remaining between them. The CDR3 spells CASSQEDSWSTEAFF. The CDR3 bases are TGTGCCAGCAGCCAAGAGGACAGTTGGAGCACTGAAGCTTTCTTT.

This clonotype has just a few counts. The genes are TRBV7-9 and TRBJ2-7; D possibly corresponds to TRBD1 (6 bases). The V gene's germline CDR1 is SEHNR and CDR2 FQNEAQ (reference sequence). Trimming took off 5 bases at V and 5 bases at J, with 13 bases between the two ends. This CDR3 spans 13 amino acids. The CDR3 DNA reads TGTGCCAGCAGCCGAGGGGGACACGACGAGCAGTACTTC. Residues: CASSRGGHDEQYF.

About this clonotype itself: This could be a read error, since a much larger clone is one nucleotide away. The chain joins TRBV7-9 to TRBJ2-7, with a weak D call TRBD1 (6 bases). CDR1 is SEHNR, CDR2 FQNEAQ, per germline (reference sequence). The CDR3 has 15 amino acids. The CDR3 loop reads CARSPTGLVSYEQYF. As DNA, the CDR3 is TGTGCCCGCAGTCCTACAGGGTTGGTGTCCTACGAGCAGTACTTC.

Turning to this clonotype: A read error may explain this, as a much larger clone is one base away. This sequence joins TRBV28 and TRBJ1-1, with D perhaps TRBD1 (5 bases). From germline, CDR1 is MDHEN and CDR2 SYDVKM. CDR3 length: 14 amino acids. The ends were cut back, 4 bases at V and 0 bases at J, with 9 bases in the middle. The CDR3 region is CASSWGDLNTEAFF. The CDR3 nucleotides are TGTGCCAGCAGTTGGGGGGACCTGAACACTGAAGCTTTCTTT.

The rearrangement uses TRBV6-1 and TRBJ2-3; D call uncertain. The CDR3 has 12 residues. Germline V CDR1 and CDR2: MNHNS, SASEGT. With 5 bases removed from V and 6 bases from J, the gap between germline ends came to 9 bases. In nucleotides, the CDR3 is TGTGCCAGCAGTCAGGTGGGGGATACGCAGTATTTT. Protein: CASSQVGDTQYF.

The gene calls are TRBV20-1 and TRBJ2-7, with D unclear. CDR3 length equals 13 residues. CDR1 and CDR2 (germline): DFQATT, SNEGSKA (reference sequence). V lost 3 bases and J lost 3, with 12 bases in between. CDR3 sequence reads: CSASSSFFYEQYF. In DNA form, the CDR3 reads TGCAGTGCTAGTAGCAGTTTCTTCTACGAGCAGTACTTC.

This chain connects TRBV7-2 to TRBJ2-5; D possibly matches TRBD1 or TRBD2 (6 bases each). Trimming pared 4 bases from V and 2 bases from J, leaving 14 bases between. This CDR3 comprises 15 residues. Germline V gene data show CDR1 as SGHTA and CDR2 as FQGNSA. CDR3 coding DNA: TGTGCCAGCAGCTCCTTCGGGGGCAGTCAAGAGACCCAGTACTTC. Its protein is CASSSFGGSQETQYF.

This chain joins TRBV20-1 and TRBJ2-5; 12 bases are a match to TRBD2. The J call is in doubt because the DNA end fits TRBJ2-1 better. Germline V gene data show CDR1 as DFQATT and CDR2 as SNEGSKA (reference sequence). The CDR3 is made up of 15 amino acids. CDR3 nucleotide sequence: TGCAGTGCTAGAGGACAGGGACTAGCGGGCCATGAGCAGTTCTTC. It specifies CSARGQGLAGHEQFF.

The chain has TRBV27 and TRBJ2-1, with TRBD2 identical over 10 bases. CDR1 and CDR2 from the germline V gene are MNHEY and SMNVEV (reference sequence). CDR3 length equals 14 residues. Unmatched junction bases numbered 5, after V lost 4 bases and J lost 8 bases. This CDR3 is CASSSSGGRDEQFF. For the CDR3, the DNA is TGTGCCAGCAGTTCTAGCGGGGGCCGGGATGAGCAGTTCTTC.

On this clonotype itself: The junction shows a germline mismatch at one end, possibly a read error. The CDR3 DNA is TGTGCCAGCAGTTACGGAGCGGGAGGGATCGACGAGCAGTGCTTC. Encoded protein: CASSYGAGGIDEQCF. The V call is TRBV6-2 or TRBV6-3, the J call TRBJ2-7; TRBD2 matches 10 bases. CDR1 MNHEY and CDR2 SVGEGT come from the germline V gene. The CDR3 has 15 amino acids.

This clonotype was seen a single time. A much larger clone differs from this one at a single base, so this may be a read error. The chain uses TRBV28 and TRBJ2-5; 8 bases are a match to TRBD1. Germline lookup yields CDR1 MDHEN and CDR2 SYDVKM. V dropped 5 bases and J dropped 4; count of bases not matched to a gene: 9. The CDR3 is made up of 15 amino acids. The CDR3 protein is CASSPLRTGRETQYF. The CDR3 DNA is TGTGCCAGCAGTCCGCTCCGGACAGGGCGAGAGACCCAGTACTTC.

The count of this clonotype is one. The rearrangement joins TRBV28 to TRBJ2-3; D gene ambiguous. V lost 10 bases to trimming and J lost 5 bases, with 13 bases between them. This CDR3 is 12 amino acids long. Looked up from germline, CDR1 is MDHEN and CDR2 is SYDVKM. DNA for the CDR3: TGTGCCACCTCCCCGGGCATAGATACGCAGTATTTT. The encoded protein is CATSPGIDTQYF.

The sample holds a few counts of this clonotype. This sequence joins TRBV13 and TRBJ1-2; no reliable D call. Per germline, CDR1 PRHDT and CDR2 FYEKMQ (reference sequence). V was trimmed by 5 bases and J by 0 bases, leaving 16 bases between them. This CDR3 region has 16 residues. CDR3 sequence: CASSHLPTEANYGYTF. In DNA form, the CDR3 reads TGTGCCAGCAGCCATTTGCCAACGGAAGCTAACTATGGCTACACCTTC.

The table lists this clonotype with many counts. The V and J genes are TRBV6-1 and TRBJ2-7; 13 nucleotides align to TRBD2. Losses at the gene ends were 9 bases for V and 7 bases for J; bases not matched to a gene: 6. Germline CDR1 reads MNHNS; CDR2 reads SASEGT. CDR3 length equals 13 residues. The CDR3 bases are TGTGCCAGTACTAGCGGGAGGGCTCGAGAGCAGTACTTC. Translation gives CASTSGRAREQYF.

This chain uses TRBV19 with TRBJ1-2; D remains ambiguous. V shed 4 bases and J shed 6 bases, with 18 bases lying between them. The CDR3 is 15 residues long. In germline, CDR1 is LNHDA, CDR2 SQIVND (reference sequence). CDR3 amino acids: CASSTFYREENGYTF. DNA of the CDR3: TGTGCCAGTAGTACCTTCTACAGAGAGGAAAATGGCTACACCTTC. The full variable domain, completed using reference TRBV19 and TRBJ1-2, is DGGITQSPKYLFRKEGQNVTLSCEQNLNHDAMYWYRQDPGQGLRLIYYSQIVNDFQKGDIAEGYSVSREKKESFPLTVTSAQKNPTAFYLCASSTFYREENGYTFGSGTRLTVV.

The J gene is TRBJ2-7, the V gene TRBV14; D assignment may be TRBD1 or TRBD2 (5 bases each). The CDR3 is made up of 15 amino acids. The V gene's germline CDR1 is SGHDN and CDR2 FVKESK. Trimming stripped 0 bases from V and 8 bases from J, with 17 bases between. As DNA, the CDR3 is TGTGCCAGCAGCCAAGATTTAGGACCCGGGGCCAAGCAGTACTTC. Translated: CASSQDLGPGAKQYF.

This clonotype was detected a few times. The V gene is TRBV11-3, the J gene TRBJ1-1; D unclear. The CDR3 length is 16 residues. The V end lost 1 base, the J end lost 3 bases, and 15 bases lay between the germline ends. Germline V gives CDR1 SGHNT, CDR2 YENEEA. For the CDR3, the DNA is TGTGCCAGCAGCTTAGGTGGCCTCAAGGCATACACTGAAGCTTTCTTT. It is translated as CASSLGGLKAYTEAFF.